The sequence of this T cell receptor (beta chain) was determined in a study of shared clonotypes between healthy human individuals. The V end lost 0 bases, the J end lost 6 bases, and 15 bases lay between the germline ends. Germline V lookup: CDR1 ENHRY, CDR2 SYGVKD. This CDR3 contains 15 residues. Study-wide results and caveats: Generation probabilities of non-shared clonotypes were lower (relative to those shared by all four donors).

Details on this clone: What it binds is not known.

An even split of each subset's genomic DNA across several immunoSEQ plates was performed. Assay: immunoSEQ multiplex PCR; the TCRdb copy retains only in-frame clones and omits some. The sample contains under 2.5 million clones, approximately 90% of which appear only once. The chain links TRBV10-3 to TRBJ2-7, with D possibly matching TRBD2 (6 bases). This clonotype was sampled from a man aged 18 to 29 in good health. Some clones in this sample may be carry-over from other donors' samples. Sequencing was done on a sample of naive CD4+ T cells from PBMCs. Subset given: CD45RA+ positively selected. CDR3 in amino acids: CAISESGGGISEQYF. Written as DNA, the CDR3 is TGTGCCATCAGTGAGTCGGGTGGGGGGATCTCCGAGCAGTACTTC.